The rows below give T cell receptor beta chains drawn from one sample of a study of chemoradiotherapy in HPV16-positive cancers. TCRdb's table, derived via immunoSEQ multiplex PCR, lists solely in-frame clones and lacks some. The sample has approximately 15,000 clones, about 91% seen once; the top ten hold roughly 3.6%. The material was blood, obtained from a patient who underwent chemoradiotherapy. These receptors all come from a human donor with HPV-associated anogenital cancer. Each CDR3 is given with its conserved first and last residue. The D gene is left open where the match is weak. Not all rows give a size; the values are once, few, many and, for expanded clones, a class.

J: TRBJ1-1; size: NA; V: TRBV10-2; D: NA; DNA: TGCGCCAGCCGGCAGGTTGAAGCTTTCTTT; CDR3: CASRQVEAFF
J: TRBJ2-3; size: NA; V: TRBV2; D: NA; DNA: TGTGCCAGCAGACAGGCAGATACGCAGTATTTT; CDR3: CASRQADTQYF
J: TRBJ2-2; size: NA; V: TRBV19; D: NA; DNA: TGTGCCAGTAGAGCCGAGGTAGCGAGATACACCGGGGAGCTGTTTTTT; CDR3: CASRAEVARYTGELFF
J: TRBJ2-7; size: NA; V: TRBV27; D: TRBD2; DNA: TGTGCCAGCAGTCAGGGACTAGAATTCACCTACGAGCAGTACTTC; CDR3: CASSQGLEFTYEQYF
J: TRBJ2-1; size: NA; V: TRBV4-1; D: NA; DNA: TGCGCCAGCAGCCCCACGAACAATGAGCAGTTCTTC; CDR3: CASSPTNNEQFF
J: TRBJ2-3; size: NA; V: TRBV5-1; D: TRBD1; DNA: TGCGCCAGCAGCCTGGACAGGGGGACCGCAGATACGCAGTATTTT; CDR3: CASSLDRGTADTQYF
J: TRBJ2-3; size: NA; V: TRBV28; D: TRBD2; DNA: TGTGCCAGCATTAGCGGGCCTAGCACAGATACGCAGTATTTT; CDR3: CASISGPSTDTQYF
J: TRBJ2-2; size: NA; V: TRBV5-1; D: NA; DNA: TGCGCCAGCAGCTTACTGCAACGGAACACCGGGGAGCTGTTTTTT; CDR3: CASSLLQRNTGELFF
J: TRBJ1-6; size: NA; V: TRBV6-6; D: TRBD1; DNA: TGTGCCAGCAGACCCACAGGGGGAGAATCACCCCTCCACTTT; CDR3: CASRPTGGESPLHF
J: TRBJ1-5; size: NA; V: TRBV6-1; D: NA; DNA: TGTGCCAGCAGATCCCCCCGGGTGCCTAATCAGCCCCAGCATTTT; CDR3: CASRSPRVPNQPQHF
J: TRBJ2-3; size: NA; V: TRBV19; D: TRBD2; DNA: TGTGCCAGTAGTCCAGGAAGCGGGGGAGGGGGTTATACGCAGTATTTT; CDR3: CASSPGSGGGGYTQYF
J: TRBJ2-7; size: NA; V: TRBV5-1; D: NA; DNA: TGCGCCAGCAGCTTGGGCCCCCGCGGACAGTCCACCCTCTACGAGCAGTACTTC; CDR3: CASSLGPRGQSTLYEQYF
J: TRBJ1-5; size: NA; V: TRBV4-1; D: NA; DNA: TGCGCCAGCAGCCAAGACCCAGTAGGCAATCAGCCCCAGCATTTT; CDR3: CASSQDPVGNQPQHF
J: TRBJ2-2; size: NA; V: TRBV7-9; D: NA; DNA: TGTGCCAGCAACCGACCGGGGGACACGAACACCGGGGAGCTGTTTTTT; CDR3: CASNRPGDTNTGELFF
J: TRBJ2-2; size: NA; V: TRBV9; D: TRBD2; DNA: TGTGCCAGCCATTTCGGGACTAGCGGGGCTACCGGGGAGCTGTTTTTT; CDR3: CASHFGTSGATGELFF
J: TRBJ2-1; size: NA; V: TRBV6-1; D: TRBD1; DNA: TGTGCCAGCAGAAAGGACAGGGGGCTCTACAATGAGCAGTTCTTC; CDR3: CASRKDRGLYNEQFF
J: TRBJ1-1; size: NA; V: TRBV2; D: NA; DNA: TGTGCCAGCTCCGGACAGCTGAACACTGAAGCTTTCTTT; CDR3: CASSGQLNTEAFF
J: TRBJ1-4; size: NA; V: TRBV6-5; D: NA; DNA: TGTGCCAGCACCGCCGGGGGGGGGACTAATGAAAAACTGTTTTTT; CDR3: CASTAGGGTNEKLFF
J: TRBJ1-1; size: NA; V: TRBV30; D: NA; DNA: TGTGCCTGGAGTGTACTTCGCAGGGATGTTGAAGCTTTCTTT; CDR3: CAWSVLRRDVEAFF
J: TRBJ2-3; size: NA; V: TRBV10-1; D: NA; DNA: TGCGCCAGCAGTGATCTCCAGGGTTTTATGGGCACAGATACGCAGTATTTT; CDR3: CASSDLQGFMGTDTQYF
J: TRBJ2-7; size: NA; V: TRBV4-1; D: NA; DNA: TGCGCCAGCAGAGGATCCTACGAGCAGTACTTC; CDR3: CASRGSYEQYF
J: TRBJ1-1; size: NA; V: TRBV5-6; D: NA; DNA: TGTGCCAGCAGTAGACGGGCCTTGCAGGGTGGGAGCACTGAAGCTTTCTTT; CDR3: CASSRRALQGGSTEAFF
J: TRBJ1-2; size: few; V: TRBV6-6; D: NA; DNA: TGTGCCAGCAGTTTCTATGCAGGGGCCCTCATCGGTGGCTACACCTTC; CDR3: CASSFYAGALIGGYTF
J: TRBJ2-7; size: NA; V: TRBV2; D: TRBD1; DNA: TGTGCCAGCAGTACCAACTCCGGTCGGGACAGTTCCTACGAGCAGTACTTC; CDR3: CASSTNSGRDSSYEQYF
J: TRBJ1-1; size: once; V: TRBV6-1; D: NA; DNA: TGTGCCAGCATCTGGGAGGGCATGAACACTGAAGCTTTCTTT; CDR3: CASIWEGMNTEAFF
J: TRBJ2-2; size: NA; V: TRBV21-1; D: NA; DNA: TGTGCCAGCAGCGGTCCAGGGGGCATCGGGGAGCTGTTTTTT; CDR3: CASSGPGGIGELFF
J: TRBJ1-1; size: NA; V: TRBV29-1; D: TRBD1; DNA: TGCAGCGTCGAAACAGGGGGAGGGACTGAAGCTTTCTTT; CDR3: CSVETGGGTEAFF
J: TRBJ1-2; size: once; V: TRBV6-5; D: NA; DNA: TGTGCCAGCAGCCCATTGTGGATAGGGGACCATGGCTACACCTTC; CDR3: CASSPLWIGDHGYTF
J: TRBJ1-4; size: NA; V: TRBV19; D: NA; DNA: TGTGCCAGTAGTATTATGGGGGTTGCAACTAATGAAAAACTGTTTTTT; CDR3: CASSIMGVATNEKLFF